One and the same sample provided the 32 T cell receptor beta chains below, sequenced in a study of blood T cell repertoires in COVID-19. Sequencing used immunoSEQ multiplex PCR; TCRdb keeps in-frame clones, though not all of them. The sample holds under 300,000 clones, 86% seen once. Input material: peripheral blood. These receptor sequences come from a woman aged 30 to 39 with active or convalescent COVID-19.

This chain connects TRBV14 to TRBJ2-7, with 8 bases identical to TRBD2. In germline, CDR1 is SGHDN, CDR2 FVKESK. The CDR3 length is 16 residues. The J segment lost 6 bases and the V segment lost 1 base, leaving 11 bases of the junction unmatched. CDR3: CASSQVGGGRVLEQYF. In nucleotides, the CDR3 is TGTGCCAGCAGCCAAGTTGGCGGGGGGCGAGTCCTCGAGCAGTACTTC.

J is TRBJ2-4 and V is TRBV19, with 10 positions matching TRBD1. This CDR3 has 14 residues. Germline V gene sequence: CDR1 LNHDA, CDR2 SQIVND (reference sequence). V was pared by 3 bases and J by 6 bases, with 2 bases of the junction left unmatched. The CDR3 is CASSIGQGGNIQYF. CDR3 bases: TGTGCCAGTAGTATCGGACAGGGGGGAAACATTCAGTACTTC.

This chain links TRBV30 with TRBJ2-1, with TRBD2 matching 8 bases. Germline values: CDR1 GTSNPN, CDR2 SVGIG (reference sequence). After removal of 5 bases from V and 2 bases from J, the junction contained 5 bases not matched to a gene. The CDR3 covers 14 residues. The CDR3 DNA follows: TGTGCCTGGGGTCGGGGGGGGACCTACAATGAGCAGTTCTTC. Protein sequence: CAWGRGGTYNEQFF. Using reference TRBV30 and TRBJ2-1 for the parts outside the CDR3, the full variable domain is SQTIHQWPATLVQPVGSPLSLECTVEGTSNPNLYWYRQAAGRGLQLLFYSVGIGQISSEVPQNLSASRPQDRQFILSSKKLLLSDSGFYLCAWGRGGTYNEQFFGPGTRLTVL.

The genes are TRBV28 and TRBJ1-2; 11 bases map to TRBD1. The CDR3 has 15 residues. J lost 2 bases, V lost 6 bases, and 5 bases had no gene match. The germline V gene encodes CDR1 MDHEN and CDR2 SYDVKM. The CDR3 sequence: CASRGQGAVNYGYTF. The CDR3 DNA reads TGTGCCAGCAGAGGACAGGGGGCCGTAAACTATGGCTACACCTTC.

The CDR3 DNA reads as TGTGCCAGCCAATACAGGGGTTTCTCCTATAATTCACCCCTCCACTTT. It specifies CASQYRGFSYNSPLHF. The chain employs TRBV27 and TRBJ1-6; 7 nucleotides agree with TRBD1. CDR1 MNHEY and CDR2 SMNVEV come from the germline V gene (reference sequence). This CDR3 has 16 residues. With V trimmed by 8 bases and J by 0 bases, 7 bases remained unmatched.

This clone was seen a handful of times. The chain employs TRBV18 and TRBJ1-1; no clear D. Trimming took off 3 bases at V and 0 bases at J, with 5 bases between the two ends. The germline V gene has CDR1 KGHSH and CDR2 LQKENI. This CDR3 is 13 amino acids long. This CDR3 reads CASSPRVNTEAFF. CDR3 DNA: TGTGCCAGCTCACCGAGGGTGAACACTGAAGCTTTCTTT.

This chain's CDR3 is CASSEYGRYNEKLFF. The CDR3 nucleotides read TGTGCCAGCAGTGAATACGGCAGGTATAATGAAAAACTGTTTTTT. This rearrangement joins TRBV25-1 to TRBJ1-4, with D uncertain. The CDR3 loop spans 15 amino acids. Trimming stripped 0 bases from V and 4 bases from J, with 9 bases between. Per germline, CDR1 MGHDK and CDR2 SYGVNS.

This clone was recorded once. The chain carries TRBV5-1 and TRBJ1-1; 7 bases agree with TRBD1. Germline values: CDR1 SGHRS, CDR2 YFSETQ. There are 15 residues in the CDR3. Unmatched junction bases numbered 9, after V lost 1 base and J lost 6 bases. The chain's CDR3 is CASSLFEGAGSEAFF. The CDR3 bases are TGCGCCAGCAGCTTGTTTGAGGGGGCAGGATCTGAAGCTTTCTTT.

CDR3 bases: TGTGCCAGCAGTCGTCCCCCTAGCGGGGGGGCCAACGGGGAGCTGTTTTTT. Encoded protein: CASSRPPSGGANGELFF. The chain couples TRBV6-6 to TRBJ2-2; 12 bases map to TRBD2. The CDR3 loop spans 17 amino acids. Per the germline V gene, CDR1 is MNHNY and CDR2 is SVGAGI (reference sequence). Trimming at V came to 5 bases and at J to 7 bases, leaving 11 bases not matched to a gene.

V and J are TRBV7-8 and TRBJ2-2, with D possibly being TRBD1 (5 bases). The germline V gene encodes CDR1 SGHVS and CDR2 FQNEAQ. The V end lost 1 base, the J end lost 1 base, and 7 bases lay between the germline ends. The CDR3 runs to 15 residues. The chain's CDR3 is CASSLVQGNTGELFF. CDR3 DNA: TGTGCCAGCAGCTTAGTTCAGGGGAACACCGGGGAGCTGTTTTTT.

The chain couples TRBV10-3 to TRBJ2-7, with D possibly matching TRBD1 (7 bases). The germline CDR1 and CDR2 sequences are ENHRY and SYGVKD. Trimming stripped 4 bases from V and 5 bases from J, with 15 bases between. The length of the CDR3 is 14 residues. The DNA for the CDR3 is TGTGCCATCAGTGTGATGGAGGGGGCCCACGAGCAGTACTTC. Encoded protein: CAISVMEGAHEQYF.

The J gene is TRBJ1-5, the V gene TRBV28; 7 bases are shared with TRBD1. Germline CDR1 reads MDHEN; CDR2 reads SYDVKM. This CDR3 region has 14 residues. V shed 5 bases and J 5 bases; nucleotides not matched to a gene: 6. DNA of the CDR3: TGTGCCAGCAGTCCACCTGGGACAGATCAGCCCCAGCATTTT. It encodes CASSPPGTDQPQHF.

V usage is TRBV19 and J usage is TRBJ1-1; 10 bases align to TRBD1. The length of the CDR3 is 16 residues. The V gene end was trimmed by 5 bases and the J gene end by 8 bases; junction bases not matched to a gene: 14. Germline V gene lookup returns CDR1 LNHDA and CDR2 SQIVND (reference sequence). The CDR3 nucleotides read TGTGCCAGTAGTGACGGACGGGGACAGGGGCATTCCGAAGCTTTCTTT. It specifies CASSDGRGQGHSEAFF.

As concerns this clone: Other DNA sequences in this specimen translate into the identical CDR3. The gene calls are TRBV6-5 and TRBJ2-5; a weak D match, TRBD2 (5 bases). The CDR3 runs to 11 residues. CDR1 and CDR2 from the germline V gene are MNHEY and SVGAGI. V lost 8 bases, J lost 5 bases, and 9 bases lay in between. The CDR3 reads CASSSGETQYF. The CDR3 DNA sequence: TGTGCCAGCTCCTCGGGGGAGACCCAGTACTTC.

The J gene is TRBJ1-5, the V gene TRBV6-1, with TRBD1 matching 11 bases. The CDR3 runs to 20 residues. Trimming took 4 bases from V and 2 from J; bases not matched to a gene: 16. The V gene's germline CDR1 is MNHNS and CDR2 SASEGT. CDR3 DNA sequence: TGTGCCAGCAGTGGACCAGGGACAGGGGGAGGGGTATATCGCAATCAGCCCCAGCATTTT. Protein product: CASSGPGTGGGVYRNQPQHF.

V and J are TRBV9 and TRBJ2-2; no clear D gene. The CDR3 is 12 residues long. Germline V gene sequence: CDR1 SGDLS, CDR2 YYNGEE. The V end lost 2 bases, the J end lost 5 bases, and 4 bases lay between the germline ends. The CDR3 DNA reads TGTGCCAGCAGCGTTCGGACCGGGGAGCTGTTTTTT. Protein: CASSVRTGELFF. The variable domain in full, completed from reference TRBV9 and TRBJ2-2, reads DSGVTQTPKHLITATGQRVTLRCSPRSGDLSVYWYQQSLDQGLQFLIQYYNGEERAKGNILERFSAQQFPDLHSELNLSSLELGDSALYFCASSVRTGELFFGEGSRLTVL.

V is TRBV2 and J is TRBJ2-1, with TRBD2 matching over 12 bases. The CDR3 length is 15 residues. V lost 8 bases and J lost 4; bases outside the gene matches: 6. The V gene's germline CDR1 is SNHLY and CDR2 FYNNEI. CDR3 DNA: TGTGCCAGCTCTTTGACTAGCGGGGGTTACAATGAGCAGTTCTTC. It yields the protein CASSLTSGGYNEQFF.

In nucleotides, the CDR3 is TGTGCCAGCAGCCAGGGACACCACTATGGCTACACCTTC. This sequence encodes CASSQGHHYGYTF. The chain uses TRBV14 and TRBJ1-2; a possible D gene is TRBD1 (6 bases). The CDR3 runs 13 residues. Trimming left V 3 bases short and J 3 bases short, with 8 bases between. The germline CDR1 and CDR2 sequences are SGHDN and FVKESK.

V and J are TRBV10-1 and TRBJ2-1; the D gene is possibly TRBD1 (6 bases). This CDR3 spans 10 amino acids. Germline values: CDR1 WNHNN, CDR2 SYGVQD (reference sequence). CDR3 coding DNA: TGCGCGCGACAGGCGAGACTGAAGTTCTTC. Translation gives CARQARLKFF.

The chain uses TRBV9 and TRBJ2-1, with D unclear. The CDR3 contains 15 residues. CDR1 and CDR2 from the germline V gene are SGDLS and YYNGEE. V shed 0 bases and J shed 3 bases, with 10 bases lying between them. The CDR3 sequence: CASSVGSQFYNEQFF. In DNA form, the CDR3 reads TGTGCCAGCAGCGTAGGTTCTCAGTTCTACAATGAGCAGTTCTTC.

This chain joins TRBV7-8 and TRBJ2-2; D perhaps matches TRBD1 (5 bases). V gave up 5 bases and J gave up 7 bases, with 14 bases separating them. Germline V lookup: CDR1 SGHVS, CDR2 FQNEAQ. This CDR3 contains 14 residues. The CDR3 DNA is TGTGCCAGCAGCCCCCAGGGTTTGGGCGGGGAGCTGTTTTTT. This gives the protein CASSPQGLGGELFF.

The gene calls are TRBV30 and TRBJ2-5; TRBD1 matches at 7 bases. Germline V gene sequence: CDR1 GTSNPN, CDR2 SVGIG (reference sequence). The CDR3 has 15 residues. The J segment lost 2 bases and the V segment lost 5 bases, leaving 11 bases of the junction unmatched. CDR3 residues: CAWQNRGEVQETQYF. The CDR3 DNA reads TGTGCCTGGCAAAACAGGGGCGAGGTTCAAGAGACCCAGTACTTC.

V is TRBV2 and J is TRBJ1-6; 7 positions agree with TRBD1. The V segment lost 6 bases and the J segment 10 bases; nucleotides outside the gene matches: 6. Germline CDR1 SNHLY, CDR2 FYNNEI. CDR3 length: 13 amino acids. CDR3 loop: CASRNRGGSPLHF. CDR3 DNA sequence: TGTGCCAGCAGGAACAGGGGAGGATCACCCCTCCACTTT. Using reference TRBV2 and TRBJ1-6 for the parts outside the CDR3, the full variable domain is EPEVTQTPSHQVTQMGQEVILRCVPISNHLYFYWYRQILGQKVEFLVSFYNNEISEKSEIFDDQFSVERPDGSNFTLKIRSTKLEDSAMYFCASRNRGGSPLHFGNGTRLTVT.

In DNA form, the CDR3 reads TGTGCCAGCAGCCAGAGCACAGGGGTCCAAGAGACCCAGTACTTC. This codes for CASSQSTGVQETQYF. The chain carries TRBV3-1 (or the pseudogene TRBV3-2) and TRBJ2-5, with TRBD1 matching over 7 bases. Trimming removed 3 bases from V and 1 base from J; junction bases left unmatched: 5. There are 15 residues in the CDR3. Per the germline V gene, CDR1 is LGHDT and CDR2 is YNNKEL (reference sequence).

The rearrangement joins TRBV6-5 to TRBJ1-2; a weak D match, TRBD1 (6 bases). Germline V lookup: CDR1 MNHEY, CDR2 SVGAGI. The CDR3 is made up of 15 amino acids. Trimming shortened V by 2 bases and J by 8 bases, and 18 bases separated the two germline ends. The CDR3 nucleotides read TGTGCCAGCAGTTACGCGACAGGACGATCGGAGGGCTACACCTTC. Its protein is CASSYATGRSEGYTF.

This clone showed up just once. The chain joins TRBV19 to TRBJ2-5; the match to TRBD1 covers 7 bases. In germline, CDR1 is LNHDA, CDR2 SQIVND (reference sequence). CDR3 length: 15 residues. V lost 1 base to trimming and J lost 5 bases; unmatched junction nucleotides: 7. The CDR3 protein is CASSIGYRGRETQYF. CDR3 nucleotide sequence: TGTGCCAGTAGTATAGGGTACAGGGGTAGGGAGACCCAGTACTTC.

The chain employs TRBV3-1 (or the pseudogene TRBV3-2) and TRBJ2-1; 9 nucleotides agree with TRBD2. The CDR3 is 16 amino acids. Germline CDR1 reads LGHDT; CDR2 reads YNNKEL (reference sequence). The J segment lost 1 base and the V segment lost 2 bases, leaving 3 bases of the junction unmatched. This CDR3 reads CASSQSRGGSYNEQFF. Written as DNA, the CDR3 is TGTGCCAGCAGCCAATCGCGGGGGGGGTCCTACAATGAGCAGTTCTTC.

The J gene is TRBJ1-2, the V gene TRBV27; D is undetermined. The CDR3 extends over 13 amino acids. Germline V gene sequence: CDR1 MNHEY, CDR2 SMNVEV (reference sequence). The ends were cut back, 2 bases at V and 8 bases at J, with 12 bases in the middle. CDR3 protein: CASSLRGTRGYTF. The CDR3 DNA reads as TGTGCCAGCAGTTTACGGGGTACGAGAGGCTACACCTTC.

This clone was counted once. The chain joins TRBV9 to TRBJ2-7; 7 bases map to TRBD1. J lost 2 bases, V lost 4 bases, and 9 bases had no gene match. Germline V gives CDR1 SGDLS, CDR2 YYNGEE. This CDR3 region has 15 residues. Here the CDR3 DNA reads TGTGCCAGCAGCCCCTCCGGACAGGCGACCTACGAGCAGTACTTC. Its protein is CASSPSGQATYEQYF.

This clone was recorded only once. The CDR3 loop reads CASSFTTGHRTEAFF. In nucleotides, the CDR3 is TGTGCCAGCAGCTTCACGACAGGGCACAGGACTGAAGCTTTCTTT. The chain employs TRBV7-2 and TRBJ1-1; 7 bases are a match to TRBD1. The CDR3 has 15 residues. Looked up from germline, CDR1 is SGHTA and CDR2 is FQGNSA. Trimming cost V 3 bases and J 5 bases; bases outside gene matches: 9.

CDR3 amino acids: CASSMNAPGQGNTEAFF. CDR3 DNA sequence: TGTGCCAGTAGTATGAACGCCCCGGGACAGGGGAACACTGAAGCTTTCTTT. This rearrangement joins TRBV19 to TRBJ1-1, with TRBD1 matching 9 bases. This CDR3 region has 17 residues. CDR1 and CDR2 from the germline V gene are LNHDA and SQIVND (reference sequence). V trimming: 3 bases; J trimming: 1 base; junction bases outside the gene matches: 9.

In this sample, this clone turned up once. The CDR3 sequence is CASSLGTSGGFDEQFF. CDR3 bases: TGTGCCAGCAGCTTGGGGACTAGCGGGGGATTCGATGAGCAGTTCTTC. The chain is built from TRBV5-8 and TRBJ2-1; 13 bases agree with TRBD2. This CDR3 has 16 residues. Looked up from germline, CDR1 is SGHTS and CDR2 is YDEGEE. The J segment lost 8 bases and the V segment lost 0 bases, leaving 5 bases of the junction unmatched.